The entry below describes one T cell receptor beta chain. Assay: immunoSEQ multiplex PCR; the TCRdb copy retains only in-frame clones and omits some. This table has about 57,000 clones, roughly 85% appearing once. Germline lookup yields CDR1 DFQATT and CDR2 SNEGSKA (reference sequence). Trimming stripped 3 bases from V and 0 bases from J, with 9 bases between. The length of the CDR3 is 14 residues. The data were taken from a study of blood T cell repertoires in COVID-19. What was sequenced was peripheral blood. The rearrangement joins TRBV20-1 to TRBJ2-1; maybe TRBD2 (5 bases). The source of this sequence is a human donor in a cohort sampled during active COVID-19. CDR3 loop: CSASVSGSYNEQFF. The CDR3 nucleotides are TGCAGTGCTAGTGTAAGCGGCTCCTACAATGAGCAGTTCTTC.